This T cell receptor beta chain emerged from a study of blood T cell repertoires in COVID-19. Looking at the study overall: The United States, Italy and Spain provided the acute and convalescent COVID-19 samples. Sources were T cells, B-cell-depleted T cells, or PBMCs; the material itself was cDNA or gDNA.

Study processing details: By means of reference gene primer amplification, nucleated cell counts were estimated. Assay: immunoSEQ multiplex PCR; the TCRdb copy retains only in-frame clones and omits some. The DNA gave D and trimming, while V, J and clone size come from that table. The sample holds 60,000 or so clones, 88% seen once. There are 12 residues in the CDR3. Trimming stripped 5 bases from V and 6 bases from J, with 8 bases between. From germline, CDR1 is SGHVS and CDR2 FNYEAQ. The clonotype comes from a man aged 55 to 69 with acute or convalescent COVID-19. The genes are TRBV7-6 and TRBJ2-1, with D unclear. Material for sequencing was peripheral blood. CDR3 residues: CASSLYSNEQFF. The CDR3 DNA is TGTGCCAGCAGCCTTTACAGCAATGAGCAGTTCTTC.